Below, one T cell receptor beta chain is given with its context. The antigen remains unidentified. These data are taken from a study of shared clonotypes between healthy human individuals. Whole-study context: Those who served as donors were a couple of women and a few men between the ages of 18 and 49. Study-wide results and limits: Several donors held about 5% of naive CD4 clonotypes in common. Generation of non-shared clonotypes was less probable than generation of clonotypes shared by all four donors.

Several immunoSEQ plates held equal portions of the genomic DNA taken from each subset. Data came from immunoSEQ multiplex PCR; TCRdb stores just in-frame clones and leaves some out. The sample has some 2,400,000 clones; more than 90% are singletons. Input material: naive CD4+ T cells sorted from blood. Subset in this sample: CD45RA+ positively selected. The origin of this receptor is a man aged 18 to 30 in good health.

The CDR3, as DNA: TGTGCCTGGAGCCAGTCTAGCGGGAGGGTTAAGTACTTC. It is translated as CAWSQSSGRVKYF. The rearrangement links TRBV30 to TRBJ2-7; TRBD2 agrees at 12 bases. V shed 3 bases and J 11 bases; nucleotides not matched to a gene: 8. The length of the CDR3 is 13 residues. Germline loops: CDR1 GTSNPN, CDR2 SVGIG (reference sequence).